This TCR beta chain was observed in a study of blood T cell repertoires in COVID-19. The overall study: T cells, B-cell-depleted T cells, or PBMCs supplied cDNA or gDNA.

Profiling relied on immunoSEQ multiplex PCR, and the TCRdb table lists in-frame clones only, not all of them. Of 200,000 to 250,000 clones detected, 84% appear once; the ten largest clones hold roughly 4%. This CDR3 spans 13 amino acids. The V gene is TRBV1, the J gene TRBJ2-1; the table names TRBD1, a call not compared with the DNA. TRBV1 is flagged as a pseudogene. The sample was peripheral blood. The TCR was taken from a man aged 50-59 years with acute or convalescent COVID-19. The CDR3 DNA reads TGCACCAGCAGCATTAATTGTTACAGTGAGCAGTTCTTC. Amino acids: CTSSINCYSEQFF.